Listed below are T cell receptor beta chains from one sample, sequenced in a study of Ad26.COV2.S vaccination and SARS-CoV-2 variants. Assay: immunoSEQ multiplex PCR; the TCRdb copy retains only in-frame clones and omits some. The sample includes 300,000 to 400,000 clones, around 86% of them seen just once. This specimen was peripheral blood, taken in a trial of Ad26.COV2.S vaccine versus placebo. These TCRs come from a person between 18 and 65 years old who received the Ad26.COV2.S COVID-19 vaccine or a placebo. Each CDR3 is given with its conserved first and last residue.

J: TRBJ1-1
V: TRBV2
CDR3: CASSGVAGPTEAFF

J: TRBJ2-7
V: TRBV19
CDR3: CASSIFGSYEQYF

J: TRBJ2-7
V: TRBV6-5
CDR3: CASSPRQGLSEQYF

J: TRBJ2-3
V: TRBV4-2
CDR3: CASSQVGHQDTQYF

J: TRBJ1-1
V: TRBV27
CDR3: CASSSYMGDTEAFF

J: TRBJ1-5
V: TRBV18
CDR3: CASSPSGLDQPQHF

J: TRBJ1-1
V: TRBV4-1
CDR3: CASSQLGQGGTEAFF

J: TRBJ2-5
V: TRBV7-2
CDR3: CASSSDSWETQYF

J: TRBJ1-4
V: TRBV6-5
CDR3: CASSPLREEEKLFF

J: TRBJ1-2
V: TRBV29-1
CDR3: CSVEDTGSPVRYGYTF

J: TRBJ1-5
V: TRBV7-9
CDR3: CASSLARQGTEKPQHF

J: TRBJ1-1
V: TRBV4-1
CDR3: CASSQDFLDRGGRNTEAFF

J: TRBJ2-1
V: TRBV11-2
CDR3: CASSFVRDSPSYNEQFF

J: TRBJ2-4
V: TRBV4-1
CDR3: CASSQVTGQNIQYF

J: TRBJ1-1
V: TRBV29-1
CDR3: CSVVRPTGGNTEAFF

J: TRBJ2-5
V: TRBV6-5
CDR3: CASSSIGETQYF

J: TRBJ2-5
V: TRBV2
CDR3: CASSSGTGGWSEETQYF

J: TRBJ2-5
V: TRBV4-3
CDR3: CASSPGEGSRETQYF

J: TRBJ1-1
V: TRBV10-3
CDR3: CAISDSVNTEAFF

J: TRBJ2-3
V: TRBV19
CDR3: CASSLLAGRLDVGTQYF

J: TRBJ2-1
V: TRBV9
CDR3: CASSVLDSGTEEQFF

J: TRBJ2-2
V: TRBV27
CDR3: CASSDRGSGELFF

J: TRBJ1-1
V: TRBV5-1
CDR3: CASSFTGGATEAFF

J: TRBJ1-5
V: TRBV15
CDR3: CATSAPYSNQPQHF

J: TRBJ1-4
V: TRBV30
CDR3: CAWSVQGGKLFF

J: TRBJ2-1
V: TRBV5-1
CDR3: CASSFILGDNEQFF

J: TRBJ1-6
V: TRBV6-4
CDR3: CASSPDGQGHSPLHF

J: TRBJ1-2
V: TRBV5-5
CDR3: CASSLQGNGYTF

J: TRBJ1-1
V: TRBV3-1/TRBV3-2
CDR3: CASSQVPGGLNTEAFF

J: TRBJ2-1
V: TRBV20-1
CDR3: CSASTPDRYSYNEQFF

J: TRBJ2-7
V: TRBV29-1
CDR3: CSVGQGIYEQYF

J: TRBJ1-1
V: TRBV12-3/TRBV12-4
CDR3: CASSFTEGTEAFF

J: TRBJ2-7
V: TRBV14
CDR3: CASSPTRGYEQYF

J: TRBJ2-7
V: TRBV30
CDR3: CAWSGGAGYEQYF

J: TRBJ2-5
V: TRBV29-1
CDR3: CSVNGGGAETQYF

J: TRBJ2-5
V: TRBV5-1
CDR3: CASSLAGKGSETQYF

J: TRBJ1-5
V: TRBV6-2/TRBV6-3
CDR3: CASSYFGNGNQPQHF

J: TRBJ2-7
V: TRBV10-3
CDR3: CAIAGSSYEQYF

J: TRBJ2-7
V: TRBV27
CDR3: CASSFRWRGLGYEQYF

J: TRBJ1-2
V: TRBV3-1/TRBV3-2
CDR3: CASSKTGGNYGYTF

J: TRBJ1-2
V: TRBV4-2
CDR3: CASSQDGAANYGYTF

J: TRBJ2-7
V: TRBV5-8
CDR3: CASSLEVYVHEQYF

J: TRBJ1-6
V: TRBV27
CDR3: CASSGDRYNSPLHF

J: TRBJ1-1
V: TRBV6-6
CDR3: CASRWTGAATEAFF

J: TRBJ1-1
V: TRBV18
CDR3: CASSPGRPTEAFF

J: TRBJ2-3
V: TRBV30
CDR3: CAWSAGVEAVVDTQYF

J: TRBJ2-3
V: TRBV18
CDR3: CASSPGGHTQYF

J: TRBJ1-6
V: TRBV5-8
CDR3: CASSGYRGLVSPLHF

J: TRBJ2-1
V: TRBV4-3
CDR3: CASSQQGTSGGAGEQFF

J: TRBJ1-2
V: TRBV12-3/TRBV12-4
CDR3: CASSLDRVGGYTF

J: TRBJ1-5
V: TRBV5-6
CDR3: CASSLRGRGNQPQHF

J: TRBJ1-2
V: TRBV9
CDR3: CASSAGQGVNYGYTF

J: TRBJ2-3
V: TRBV13
CDR3: CASSSGPVLADTQYF

J: TRBJ1-2
V: TRBV30
CDR3: CAWSVGGYGYTF

J: TRBJ2-5
V: TRBV21-1
CDR3: CASSLGSGQGLGFQETQYF

J: TRBJ2-7
V: TRBV5-5
CDR3: CASSFPRSEQYF

J: TRBJ1-2
V: TRBV4-1
CDR3: CASSQPGPDNYGYTF

J: TRBJ2-3
V: TRBV4-2
CDR3: CASSQEGRGAVDTQYF

J: TRBJ2-2
V: TRBV15
CDR3: CATSRVPAGGPGELFF

J: TRBJ2-3
V: TRBV5-1
CDR3: CASSDGLAGTDTQYF